This T cell receptor beta chain emerged from a study of identical twins. Each CDR3 protein is one row after TCRdb ran MiXCR on the 5' RACE reads. Counted here are fewer than 350,000 distinct CDR3 sequences, about 8% occurring once; the ten biggest clones make up less than 2.5%. The data were also submitted as part of a second study, on yellow fever vaccine responses in identical twins.

This clonotype originated in a woman between 18 and 30 years old in good health. Sequenced: memory (CD45RO+) T cells sorted from blood.

The CDR3 protein is CAISEHGGADTEAFF. CDR3 in DNA: TGTGCCATCAGTGAGCACGGGGGCGCCGACACTGAAGCTTTCTTT. The J gene is TRBJ1-1, the V gene TRBV10-3; possible D gene TRBD1, 6 bases. CDR3 size: 15 residues. V was shortened by 2 bases and J by 3 bases, with 13 bases between the two germline ends. Germline V CDR1 and CDR2: ENHRY, SYGVKD.